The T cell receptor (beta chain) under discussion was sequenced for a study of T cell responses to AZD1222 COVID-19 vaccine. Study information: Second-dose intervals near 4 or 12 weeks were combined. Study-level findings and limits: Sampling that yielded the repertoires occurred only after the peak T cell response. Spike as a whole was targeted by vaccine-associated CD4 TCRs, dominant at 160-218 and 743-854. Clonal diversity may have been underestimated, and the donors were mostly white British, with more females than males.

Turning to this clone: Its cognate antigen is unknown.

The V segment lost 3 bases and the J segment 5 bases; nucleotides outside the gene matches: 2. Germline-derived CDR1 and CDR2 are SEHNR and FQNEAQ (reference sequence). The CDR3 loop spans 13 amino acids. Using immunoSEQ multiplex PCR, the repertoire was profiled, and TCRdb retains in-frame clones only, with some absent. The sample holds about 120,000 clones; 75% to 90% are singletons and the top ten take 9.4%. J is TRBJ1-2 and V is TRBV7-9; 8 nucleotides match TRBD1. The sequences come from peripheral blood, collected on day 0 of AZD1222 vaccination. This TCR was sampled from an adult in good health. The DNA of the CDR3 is TGTGCCAGCAGCTTGACAGGGGATTATGGCTACACCTTC. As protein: CASSLTGDYGYTF.